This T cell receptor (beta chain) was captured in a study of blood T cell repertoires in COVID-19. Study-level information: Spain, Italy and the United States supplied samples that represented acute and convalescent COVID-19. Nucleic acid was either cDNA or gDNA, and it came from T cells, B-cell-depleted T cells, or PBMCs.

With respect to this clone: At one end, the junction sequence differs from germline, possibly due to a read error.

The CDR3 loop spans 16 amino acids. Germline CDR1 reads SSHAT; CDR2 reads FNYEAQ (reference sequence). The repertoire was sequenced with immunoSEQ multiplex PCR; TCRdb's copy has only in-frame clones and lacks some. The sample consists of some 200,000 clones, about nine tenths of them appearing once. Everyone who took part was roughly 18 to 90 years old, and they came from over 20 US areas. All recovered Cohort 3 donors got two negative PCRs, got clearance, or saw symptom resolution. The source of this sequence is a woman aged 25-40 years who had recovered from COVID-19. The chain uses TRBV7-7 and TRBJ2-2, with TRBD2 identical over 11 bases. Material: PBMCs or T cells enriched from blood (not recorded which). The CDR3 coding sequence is TGTGCTAGCAGCTTCAATAGCGGGGGGGCCTCCGGGGAGCTGTTTTTT. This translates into CASSFNSGGASGELFF.